This TCR beta chain was observed in a study of cytomegalovirus exposure and HLA in healthy donors (dated by TCRdb to about 2017). With respect to the entire study: According to an earlier analysis of 587 of the donors, about 170 million T cells yielded 117 million unique TCR beta sequences and more than 250 Gb of sequence data. The study aimed to test whether signatures of past pathogen exposure could be identified by cataloging public T cell receptors. Every repertoire in the discovery cohort had been generated on one and the same sequencing platform. Among some 410 genotyped donors of the cohort, an average of about 240,000 unique TCR beta nucleotide sequences was sequenced per donor, of which about 20% were non-productive. The later analysis used no new phenotypic data to find candidate immune exposures, relying instead on TCR beta sequences and their occurrence across donors. Besides the first cohort of under 700 subjects, a separate validation cohort made up of some 110 different subjects was used. A later genetic analysis used genome-wide SNP genotypes for 398 of the 666 donors, treating that subset as a discovery cohort. The number of typed donors differed by locus: about 629-640 for A, B, C, DRB1 and DQB1; about 520 for DQA1; about 600 for DPA1; and around 490 for DPB1. An earlier analysis of approximately 580 of the donors used high-throughput TCR beta sequencing to judge whether each TCR beta V gene segment behaved as functional or pseudogenic. Both class I and class II loci were covered by HLA typing, at four-digit resolution. The study combined high-throughput TCR immunosequencing, statistical association of individual TCRs with disease status, and machine learning to predict cytomegalovirus infection status. Using immunosequencing, the study profiled T cell repertoires from 500 to 800 subjects and related those repertoires to cytomegalovirus serostatus. Because of strong linkage in the cohort, five DR-DQ haplotypes were treated as single units for association and clustering. A later analysis re-examined previously published TCR beta repertoires from about 700 donors and added high-resolution HLA genotyping to investigate patterns of TCR occurrence. Alongside the repertoire data, information on donor age, sex, ethnicity and CMV serostatus was compiled. Of the approximately 400 genotyped donors, roughly 80% fell in the genetic ancestry cluster associated with self-reported Caucasian donors. Roughly 300 gigabases of sequencing data and roughly 90 million unique TCR sequences were included in an early release covering about 700 HLA-typed donors.

The library came from the immunoSEQ multiplex PCR assay. The multiplex PCR relied on a mix of 60 forward primers for TCR Vbeta segments and 13 reverse primers for TCR Jbeta segments. Amplification of the CDR3 region of rearranged TCR beta genes was performed with a multiplex PCR assay on genomic DNA. On the Illumina HiSeq System, the amplified TCR beta libraries were sequenced as 87-base-pair reads. The authors' analysis ran thus. In a later analysis, tens of millions of unique TCR beta chains were counted across the approximately 640 repertoires, and roughly 11 million of these chains were shared by at least two donors. A nearest-neighbor algorithm error-corrected the raw reads and collapsed the reads into unique sequences, merging closely related sequences to remove PCR and sequencing errors. CDR3 sequences were aligned to IMGT reference sequences to assign V, D and J gene segments. For a sequence to be retained, a match of at least six nucleotides to both a V gene segment and a J gene segment was required. A rearrangement was called productive if the CDR3 had no stop codons and remained in frame with V and J, and every other rearrangement was called non-productive. CDR3 was defined by IMGT convention, running from the second conserved V-encoded cysteine to the conserved J-encoded phenylalanine. The earlier analysis of 587 of the donors excluded sequences that lacked an unambiguous match to a single V gene segment. An earlier analysis of 550 to 650 of the donors classified V segments as functional when productive rearrangements were above 56.7% and as segregating when the standard deviation between donors was above 5%. A statistical classification framework was developed to diagnose cytomegalovirus status using the catalog of TCR beta chain sequences. In a later analysis, TCR nucleotide sequences were compared against IMGT/GENE-DB human TR gene sequences so that V and J genes could be assigned. In a later analysis, CDR3 sequences and most-parsimonious VDJ recombination scenarios were assigned using the TCRdist pipeline. A later analysis defined each TCR beta chain by its CDR3 amino acid sequence plus V-gene family, and excluded reads lacking a unique V-gene family. In a later analysis, 500 to 650 highly shared, low-generation-probability nucleotide sequences were removed to address suspected cross-contamination and a sequencing artifact. In a later analysis, a clonal expansion index for each public chain was calculated from normalized within-repertoire ranks of inferred template counts. In a later analysis, generation probabilities were computed with a VDJ recombination model fitted to out-of-frame rearrangements, and the resulting probabilities were checked against IGoR. A later analysis scored TCR-TCR, TCR-HLA and TCR-CMV co-occurrence with hypergeometric tests, applying a repertoire-size bias correction to TCR pairs. In a later analysis, false discovery rates were estimated by permuting HLA or CMV assignments 20 times. A later analysis grouped co-occurring TCRs with DBSCAN, adding TCRdist sequence similarity when clustering within HLA-allele-positive subsets. Repertoires with fewer than 30,000 or more than 120,000 public chains, plus five repertoires with anomalous nucleotide sharing, were excluded from co-occurrence clustering. In its TCRdb copy, this immuneACCESS table keeps in-frame sequences only and misses some clones. Where compared with another copy, unresolved V genes explain less than half of these, and the others have no known cause. That table is the source of V, J and clone size, and D and trimming were worked out from the DNA. In this sample the table shows 70,000 to 90,000 clones, approximately 82% of which occur a single time. The ten largest clones add up to under 20% of the sample.

This clone was seen a handful of times. Its antigen has not been determined. Base qualities are missing; no much larger clone stands one base away. In total, roughly 670 healthy bone marrow donors made up the cohort. At the time of sampling, all cohort members were nominally healthy, though unrecorded immune exposures were likely present. The donor was CMV seropositive and belonged to the group of a few hundred seropositive cohort members. Each donor provided a peripheral blood sample, and peripheral blood mononuclear cells were used for TCR beta sequencing. Genomic DNA was extracted from the blood cell samples with the Qiagen DNeasy Blood Extraction Kit. Results the study describes overall, beyond this receptor: Correlated functional status among segregating V segments might reflect linkage disequilibrium, but an unknown experimental factor could not be ruled out. When HLA alleles, especially DR and DQ, strongly co-occurred, attributing TCR associations to individual alleles was difficult. The sequencing pipeline was judged likely to have produced a cluster of highly shared sequence variants as a technical artifact. In a later genetic analysis, fewer N-insertions in productive TCRs were reported among donors in an Asian-associated ancestry cluster than the roughly 640-donor mean. The presence/absence analyses assumed that sequencing depth was roughly uniform across donors, and that assumption may not be true. The cohort was sequenced for TCR beta chains only, and without alpha or paired-chain data the features that could be detected were limited. At a false discovery rate of 0.05, a later analysis linked under 20,000 TCR beta sequences to specific HLA alleles. The only immune exposure information available for the cohort was CMV serostatus. The study gave a list of about 170 TCR beta chains associated with cytomegalovirus. While some public TCRs were present in many individuals, most TCR sequences turned up only very rarely across donors. In vitro tests confirmed that three of the cytomegalovirus-associated TCR beta chains recognize cytomegalovirus antigens. In a later analysis, TCR association rates were found to vary across HLA loci, with the most associated TCRs seen for DRB1 alleles and the fewest for HLA-C alleles. A later analysis found that most CMV-associated TCR beta chains appeared HLA-restricted, with HLA associations seemingly driven largely by CMV exposure. Because some donors lacked HLA typing at each locus, the association tests relied only on the typed subset. It was suggested by the authors that the approach could potentially be generalized to other disease states and immunological phenotypes. In both the original and validation cohorts, the classifier was reported to diagnose cytomegalovirus status with high specificity and sensitivity. In an earlier analysis of approximately 590 of the donors, most TCR beta V segments were observed in productive rearrangements about 87% or about 30% of the time, broadly matching IMGT annotations. The earlier analysis of approximately 560 of the donors excluded roughly 17 rarely observed V segments, including chromosome 9 orphons, because counts were too low. A later analysis reported that several top co-occurrence clusters appeared linked to parvovirus B19, influenza, CMV and Epstein-Barr virus. V-gene and J-gene trimming of TCR beta chains was associated with a missense DCLRE1C variant in a later genetic analysis, and the association was replicated in an independent cohort. Compared with equally common non-associated chains, HLA-associated TCR beta chains in a later analysis were more clonally expanded and had lower generation probabilities. A further reported finding was that TCR beta sequences accurately predicted the HLA-A and HLA-B alleles for most subjects in the first cohort.

Sequenced material: PBMCs. The source is a man aged 65 to 85 in good health and CMV-seropositive.

In nucleotides, the sequence is TGTGCCAGCAGTGAAGGTCGGCAGCGGATCGAGCAGTACTTC. Its protein product is CASSEGRQRIEQYF. The chain joins TRBV2 to TRBJ2-7, and perhaps TRBD2 as D gene, on 5 matching bases. V is cut by 1 base and J by 6 bases, and the space between the germline ends is 13 bases. From cysteine to phenylalanine, the CDR3 is 14 amino acids long. Only the CDR3 region is kept as DNA, spanning 42 bases read in frame from base 1. The germline V gene specifies SNHLY as CDR1 and FYNNEI as CDR2.